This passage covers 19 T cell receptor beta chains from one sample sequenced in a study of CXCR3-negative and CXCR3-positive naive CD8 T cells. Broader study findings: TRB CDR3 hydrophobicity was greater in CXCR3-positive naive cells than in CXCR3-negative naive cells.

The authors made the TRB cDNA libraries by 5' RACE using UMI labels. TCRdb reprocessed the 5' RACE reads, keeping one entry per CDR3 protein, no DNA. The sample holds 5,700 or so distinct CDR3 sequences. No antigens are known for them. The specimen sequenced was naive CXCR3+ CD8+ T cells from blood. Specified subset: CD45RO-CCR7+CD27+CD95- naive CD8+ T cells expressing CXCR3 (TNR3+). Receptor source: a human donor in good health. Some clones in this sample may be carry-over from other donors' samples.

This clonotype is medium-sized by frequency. The CDR3 here is CASSPPGRGPQFF. The chain carries TRBV6-2 or TRBV6-3 and TRBJ2-1; TCRdb reports TRBD2, a call that lacks DNA to check it against. This CDR3 region has 13 residues. CDR1 is MNHEY and CDR2 is SVGEGT in the germline V gene.

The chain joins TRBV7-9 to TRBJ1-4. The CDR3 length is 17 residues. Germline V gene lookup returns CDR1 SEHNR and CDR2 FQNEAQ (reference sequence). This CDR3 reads CASSTHDFRGRSAKLFF.

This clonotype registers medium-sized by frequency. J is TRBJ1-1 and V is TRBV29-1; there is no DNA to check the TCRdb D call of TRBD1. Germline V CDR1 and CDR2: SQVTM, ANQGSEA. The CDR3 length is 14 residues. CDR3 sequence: CSVPPGHMKSEAFF. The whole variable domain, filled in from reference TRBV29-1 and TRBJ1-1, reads SAVISQKPSRDICQRGTSLTIQCQVDSQVTMMFWYRQQPGQSLTLIATANQGSEATYESGFVIDKFPISRPNLTFSTLTVSNMSPEDSSIYLCSVPPGHMKSEAFFGQGTRLTVV.

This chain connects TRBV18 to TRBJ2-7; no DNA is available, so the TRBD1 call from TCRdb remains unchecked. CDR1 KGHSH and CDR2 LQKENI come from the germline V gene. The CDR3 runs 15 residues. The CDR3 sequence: CASSPDWGAGYEQYF. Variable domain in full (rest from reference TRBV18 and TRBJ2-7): NAGVMQNPRHLVRRRGQEARLRCSPMKGHSHVYWYRQLPEEGLKFMVYLQKENIIDESGMPKERFSAEFPKEGPSILRIQQVVRGDSAAYFCASSPDWGAGYEQYFGPGTRLTVT.

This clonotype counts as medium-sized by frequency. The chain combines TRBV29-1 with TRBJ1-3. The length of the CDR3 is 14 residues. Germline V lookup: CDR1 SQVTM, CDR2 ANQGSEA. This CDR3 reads CSATDVHSGNTIYF.

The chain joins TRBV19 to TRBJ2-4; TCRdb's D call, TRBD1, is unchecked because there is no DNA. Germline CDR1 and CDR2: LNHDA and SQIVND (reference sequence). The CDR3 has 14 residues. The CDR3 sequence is CASSWGQRENIQYF.

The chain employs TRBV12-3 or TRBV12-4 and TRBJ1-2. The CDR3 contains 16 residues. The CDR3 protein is CASSARRTSTNYGYTF.

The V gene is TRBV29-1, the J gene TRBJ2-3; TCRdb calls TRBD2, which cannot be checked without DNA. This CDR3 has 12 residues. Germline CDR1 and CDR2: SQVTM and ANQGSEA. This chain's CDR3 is CSVAVEADTQYF.

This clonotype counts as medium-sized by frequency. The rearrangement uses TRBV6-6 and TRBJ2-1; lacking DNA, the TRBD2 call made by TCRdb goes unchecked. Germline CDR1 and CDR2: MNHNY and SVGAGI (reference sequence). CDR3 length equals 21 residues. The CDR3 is CASSYLDISTRLAGVTNEQFF.

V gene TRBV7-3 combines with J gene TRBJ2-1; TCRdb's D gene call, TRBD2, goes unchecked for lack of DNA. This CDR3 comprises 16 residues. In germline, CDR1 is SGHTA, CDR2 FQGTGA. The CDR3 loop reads CASSRDSGSSYNEQFF.

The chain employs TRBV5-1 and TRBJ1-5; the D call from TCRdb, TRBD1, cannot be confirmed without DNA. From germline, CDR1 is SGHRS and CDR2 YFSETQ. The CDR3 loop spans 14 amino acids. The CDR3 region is CASSLGQGGQPQHF.

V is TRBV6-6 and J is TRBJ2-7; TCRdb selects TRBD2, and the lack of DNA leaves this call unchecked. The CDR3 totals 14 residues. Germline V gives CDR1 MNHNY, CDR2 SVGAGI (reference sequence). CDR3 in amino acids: CASSHGPQTYEQYF.

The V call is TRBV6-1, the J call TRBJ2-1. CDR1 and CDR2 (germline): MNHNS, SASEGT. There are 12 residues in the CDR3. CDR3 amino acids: CASSEIANEQFF.

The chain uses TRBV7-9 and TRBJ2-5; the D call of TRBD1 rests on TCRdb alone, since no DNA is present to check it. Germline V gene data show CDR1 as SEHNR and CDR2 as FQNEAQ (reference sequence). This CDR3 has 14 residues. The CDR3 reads CASSLGDRQETQYF.

Here the CDR3 reads CASAGPEETQYF. The chain is built from TRBV7-2 and TRBJ2-5; TCRdb indicates TRBD1, and absent DNA this call remains unverified. Germline CDR1 SGHTA, CDR2 FQGNSA. This CDR3 spans 12 amino acids.

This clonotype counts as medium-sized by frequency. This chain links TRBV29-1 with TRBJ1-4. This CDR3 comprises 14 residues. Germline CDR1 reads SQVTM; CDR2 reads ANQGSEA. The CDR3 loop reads CSVEEPGLNEKLFF.

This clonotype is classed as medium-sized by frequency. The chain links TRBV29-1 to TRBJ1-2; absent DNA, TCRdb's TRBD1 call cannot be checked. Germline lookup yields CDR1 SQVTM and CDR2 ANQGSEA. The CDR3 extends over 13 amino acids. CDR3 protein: CSVGTGSSYGYTF.

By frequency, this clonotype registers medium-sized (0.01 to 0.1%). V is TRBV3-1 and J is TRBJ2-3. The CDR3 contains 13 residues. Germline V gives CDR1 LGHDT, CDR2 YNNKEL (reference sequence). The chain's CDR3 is CASSQVSTDTQYF.

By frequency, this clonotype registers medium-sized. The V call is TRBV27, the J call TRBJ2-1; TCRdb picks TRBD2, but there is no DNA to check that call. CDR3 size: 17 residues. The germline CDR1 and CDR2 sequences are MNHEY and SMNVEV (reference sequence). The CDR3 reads CASSPGTSGGSYNEQFF.